This section outlines one T cell receptor (beta chain) sequence together with its context. It was healthy donors who served as the controls, matched for age and sex. Negative isolation yielded CD8+ and CD4+ T cells; FACS enriched TEMRA cells. These data originate in a study of CD8 T cells in Susac syndrome. Trimming stripped 6 bases from V and 2 bases from J, with 11 bases between. Germline V gene sequence: CDR1 SGHAT, CDR2 FQNNGV. The CDR3 has 14 residues. RNA amounts of 0.5 to 1 ug underwent reverse transcription with random hexamers. The CDR3 of TCR beta was amplified by immunoSEQ multiplex PCR across 54 Vbeta and 13 Jbeta. TCRdb reprocessed the immunoSEQ multiplex PCR reads with MiXCR, giving one entry per CDR3 protein. Among tens of thousands of distinct CDR3 sequences listed, 90% to 95% were seen once.

This sequence was found in a human donor in good health. J is TRBJ2-1 and V is TRBV11-2, with D unresolved. Input material: CD8+ T cells from PBMCs. CDR3 in amino acids: CASSPSGAYNEQFF. Here the CDR3 DNA reads TGTGCCAGCAGTCCCAGTGGAGCCTACAATGAGCAGTTCTTC.